This is a list of T cell receptor beta chains from one sample in a study of T cell changes during pregnancy in multiple sclerosis. Sequencing used immunoSEQ multiplex PCR; TCRdb keeps in-frame clones, though not all of them. The sample yields tens of thousands of clones, about nine tenths seen once. The material was peripheral blood, obtained in the second trimester of pregnancy. Source of these receptors: a female donor with multiple sclerosis, enrolled in a pregnancy study. Both conserved end residues are part of each CDR3. The D gene is left open where the match is weak. Only part of the rows carry a size: once, few, many, or a class if the clone is expanded.

D	V	J	size	CDR3	DNA
NA	TRBV9	TRBJ2-2	NA	CASSTFPGHLTGELFF	TGTGCCAGCAGCACGTTCCCGGGACACCTAACCGGGGAGCTGTTTTTT
NA	TRBV7-3	TRBJ2-1	few	CASSRLGEYNEQFF	TGTGCCAGCAGCCGACTAGGGGAATACAATGAGCAGTTCTTC
NA	TRBV7-3	TRBJ1-1	few	CASAFGGATEAFF	TGTGCCAGCGCCTTCGGGGGGGCAACTGAAGCTTTCTTT
TRBD2	TRBV29-1	TRBJ2-2	NA	CSVKAGVNTGELFF	TGCAGCGTCAAAGCGGGAGTGAACACCGGGGAGCTGTTTTTT
TRBD2	TRBV10-3	TRBJ2-4	NA	CAIRSGLAGGAKNIQYF	TGTGCCATCAGATCGGGACTAGCGGGGGGAGCCAAAAACATTCAGTACTTC
NA	TRBV2	TRBJ2-1	NA	CASSDIGGNNEQFF	TGTGCCAGCAGTGACATTGGGGGGAACAATGAGCAGTTCTTC
TRBD2	TRBV4-3	TRBJ2-7	NA	CASSLSQSGALSYEQYF	TGCGCCAGCAGCCTGAGCCAAAGCGGGGCCCTCTCCTACGAGCAGTACTTC
TRBD1	TRBV5-6	TRBJ1-6	NA	CASSLEGGSPLHF	TGTGCCAGCAGCTTGGAAGGGGGCTCACCCCTCCACTTT
NA	TRBV5-1	TRBJ2-7	NA	CASSGTLGGGAAYEQYF	TGCGCCAGCAGCGGAACCTTGGGTGGGGGGGCTGCCTACGAGCAGTACTTC
TRBD2	TRBV11-3	TRBJ2-3	NA	CASSLGWASGGAGDTQYF	TGTGCCAGCAGCTTAGGCTGGGCTAGCGGGGGGGCCGGAGATACGCAGTATTTT
TRBD1	TRBV6-1	TRBJ1-2	NA	CASSGTGGYGYTF	TGTGCCAGCAGTGGGACAGGCGGCTATGGCTACACCTTC
NA	TRBV7-9	TRBJ2-1	NA	CASSLAGQKYNEQFF	TGTGCCAGCAGCTTAGCGGGGCAGAAGTACAATGAGCAGTTCTTC
TRBD1	TRBV14	TRBJ2-5	NA	CASSRRQGRQETQYF	TGTGCCAGCAGCCGCCGACAGGGGCGCCAAGAGACCCAGTACTTC